One T cell receptor (beta chain) is described in this entry. These data originate in a study of T cells in Graves' hyperthyroidism and ophthalmopathy. Amplification yielded TCR beta CDR3 regions, with RNA transcripts as the source. Initially, a first-round RT-PCR of the TCR CDR3 employed the HTBI primer set. TCRdb ran MiXCR on the multiplex PCR reads and lists one entry per CDR3 protein. The sample includes more than 500,000 distinct CDR3 sequences, 40% to 55% seen only once; the top ten take 44%. The source is an adult woman with Graves' disease, either hyperthyroidism or ophthalmopathy (not recorded which). The sample consisted of peripheral blood or thyroid tissue (not recorded which).

CDR3 region: CASSAPSGDTEAFF. CDR3 sequence (DNA): TGTGCCAGCAGTGCTCCGAGCGGGGACACTGAAGCTTTCTTT. The J gene is TRBJ1-1, the V gene TRBV25-1, with D uncertain. V was cut by 4 bases and J by 3 bases, with 12 bases left in between. The CDR3 loop spans 14 amino acids. Germline values: CDR1 MGHDK, CDR2 SYGVNS.